The 20 T cell receptor beta chains listed next were all sequenced from one sample in a study of shared clonotypes between healthy human individuals. Sequencing was performed with immunoSEQ multiplex PCR; in TCRdb, only in-frame clones are kept and a portion is missing. The sample has just over 2,000,000 clones; 85% to 95% are singletons. Sequences were obtained from naive CD4+ T cells sorted from blood. Subset meaning: CD45RA+ positively selected. Every receptor here comes from a man between 18 and 35 years old in good health.

For this clone: The junction departs from the called germline gene at one end, perhaps through a read error. V and J are TRBV28 and TRBJ1-6, with D possibly being TRBD1 (5 bases). Germline-derived CDR1 and CDR2 are MDHEN and SYDVKM. CDR3 size: 15 residues. The CDR3 here is CSSRDVSSYNSPLHF. In DNA, the CDR3 is TGTTCCAGCCGGGACGTTAGCTCCTATAATTCACCCCTCCACTTT. Looking up the rest from reference TRBV28 and TRBJ1-6 gives the full variable domain: DVKVTQSSRYLVKRTGEKVFLECVQDMDHENMFWYRQDPGLGLRLIYFSYDVKMKEKGDIPEGYSVSREKKERFSLILESASTNQTSMYLCSSRDVSSYNSPLHFGNGTRLTVT.

The CDR3 here is CASSQTVGRQETQYF. As DNA, the CDR3 is TGCGCCAGCAGCCAGACGGTTGGACGTCAAGAGACCCAGTACTTC. The V call is TRBV4-3, the J call TRBJ2-5; D remains unclear. CDR3 length: 15 amino acids. Trimming stripped 3 bases from V and 2 bases from J, with 13 bases between. Germline loops: CDR1 LGHNA, CDR2 YSLEER.

The rearrangement joins TRBV6-6 to TRBJ1-4; D is ambiguous. Between the trimmed V and J ends, which lost 2 bases and 5 bases, there was a span of 6 bases. The CDR3 runs to 13 residues. Germline V gene lookup returns CDR1 MNHNY and CDR2 SVGAGI (reference sequence). CDR3 loop: CASSYTGNEKLFF. The CDR3 DNA reads TGTGCCAGCAGTTACACGGGGAATGAAAAACTGTTTTTT.

The chain combines TRBV7-8 with TRBJ1-3, with no clear D. Trimming removed 1 base at V and 0 bases at J, with 1 base between. The CDR3 has 13 residues. CDR1 is SGHVS, CDR2 FQNEAQ, per germline. CDR3 sequence reads: CASSLVSGNTIYF. The CDR3 coding sequence is TGTGCCAGCAGCTTAGTCTCTGGAAACACCATATATTTT.

This clone was seen just once. The same CDR3 arises from other DNA sequences in this sample as well. The chain combines TRBV18 with TRBJ1-1; D is unresolved. This CDR3 contains 13 residues. Trimming cost V 6 bases and J 1 base, with 9 bases left between them. Germline lookup yields CDR1 KGHSH and CDR2 LQKENI. The CDR3 here is CASSSTENTEAFF. The CDR3 bases are TGTGCCAGCTCCTCGACGGAGAACACTGAAGCTTTCTTT.

CDR3 amino acids: CASSYPSTGRNSPLHF. CDR3 nucleotide sequence: TGTGCCAGCAGTTACCCCTCAACAGGGAGAAATTCACCCCTCCACTTT. The chain has TRBV6-6 and TRBJ1-6; D is possibly TRBD1 (6 bases). Germline V gene data show CDR1 as MNHNY and CDR2 as SVGAGI (reference sequence). There are 16 residues in the CDR3. Trimming left V 2 bases short and J 7 bases short, with 15 bases between.

The rearrangement uses TRBV5-1 and TRBJ2-7; D might be TRBD1 or TRBD2, each matching 5 bases. The CDR3 covers 14 residues. Germline V gene lookup returns CDR1 SGHRS and CDR2 YFSETQ. Trimming removed 5 bases from V and 6 bases from J, with 18 bases in between. CDR3 region: CASRARVVEGEQYF. The CDR3 DNA reads as TGCGCCAGCAGAGCCAGGGTCGTAGAGGGCGAGCAGTACTTC.

V and J are TRBV30 and TRBJ2-1; possible D gene TRBD2, 5 bases. CDR1 GTSNPN and CDR2 SVGIG come from the germline V gene (reference sequence). Trimming left V 4 bases short and J 6 bases short, with 16 bases between. The CDR3 length is 14 residues. CDR3 sequence: CAWIRSDFSNEQFF. The CDR3, as DNA: TGTGCCTGGATTAGATCGGACTTCAGCAATGAGCAGTTCTTC.

In DNA form, the CDR3 reads TGTGCCTGGAGCCCAGGGGGCAAGACAGATACGCAGTATTTT. This gives the protein CAWSPGGKTDTQYF. The rearrangement links TRBV30 to TRBJ2-3; the match to TRBD1 covers 8 bases. The CDR3 sequence is 14 residues long. V gave up 3 bases and J gave up 3 bases; unmatched junction bases: 5. CDR1 and CDR2 from the germline V gene are GTSNPN and SVGIG (reference sequence).

This clone was picked up one time. CDR3 bases: TGCGCCAGCAGCTTAGAGAACACAGGGGTAAATGGCTACACCTTC. The encoded protein is CASSLENTGVNGYTF. The chain links TRBV5-1 to TRBJ1-2; 7 nucleotides align to TRBD1. Germline CDR1 and CDR2: SGHRS and YFSETQ. The CDR3 contains 15 residues. V lost 2 bases, J lost 6 bases, and 10 bases stayed unmatched.

The CDR3 coding sequence is TGTGCCAGCAGCCCCAGGGGTGATTTGAGTCCGACTGAAGCTTTCTTT. This encodes CASSPRGDLSPTEAFF. The chain joins TRBV7-2 to TRBJ1-1; D may be TRBD1 (6 bases). From germline, CDR1 is SGHTA and CDR2 FQGNSA. Trimming left V 5 bases short and J 5 bases short, with 21 bases between. The CDR3 runs to 16 residues.

The chain uses TRBV9 and TRBJ2-1, with 11 bases matching TRBD2. With 4 bases clipped from V and 0 bases from J, the junction kept 21 bases outside the gene matches. Germline CDR1 SGDLS, CDR2 YYNGEE. The CDR3 consists of 22 residues. CDR3 DNA sequence: TGTGCCAGCAGCCTCCGACAGGGATGGGTAGCGGGAGGGCCCTACTCCTACAATGAGCAGTTCTTC. The encoded protein is CASSLRQGWVAGGPYSYNEQFF. Full variable domain (remainder filled in from reference TRBV9 and TRBJ2-1): DSGVTQTPKHLITATGQRVTLRCSPRSGDLSVYWYQQSLDQGLQFLIQYYNGEERAKGNILERFSAQQFPDLHSELNLSSLELGDSALYFCASSLRQGWVAGGPYSYNEQFFGPGTRLTVL.

The CDR3 here is CASSPRRVETQYF. CDR3 sequence (DNA): TGTGCCAGCAGTCCCCGCAGGGTGGAGACCCAGTACTTC. The J gene is TRBJ2-5, the V gene TRBV28; D is possibly TRBD1 (5 bases). Trimming removed 5 bases at V and 5 bases at J, with 12 bases between. The CDR3 spans 13 residues. The germline CDR1 and CDR2 sequences are MDHEN and SYDVKM.

The V and J genes are TRBV5-1 and TRBJ2-3, with D possibly matching TRBD1 (6 bases). The germline CDR1 and CDR2 sequences are SGHRS and YFSETQ. The CDR3 spans 16 residues. V was cut by 4 bases and J by 2 bases, with 17 bases left in between. The CDR3 nucleotides are TGCGCCAGCAGCGCCGGGGCCGACAGGTTCACAGATACGCAGTATTTT. Protein: CASSAGADRFTDTQYF.

The rearrangement links TRBV4-1 to TRBJ2-7; 9 nucleotides agree with TRBD2. With V trimmed by 3 bases and J by 3 bases, 3 bases remained unmatched. This CDR3 region has 14 residues. Germline lookup yields CDR1 MGHRA and CDR2 YSYEKL. Here the CDR3 reads CASSHTSGHYEQYF. DNA of the CDR3: TGCGCCAGCAGCCACACTAGCGGGCACTACGAGCAGTACTTC.

This clone was seen just once. V is TRBV11-2 and J is TRBJ2-7; 8 positions match TRBD2. CDR3 length equals 15 residues. V gave up 5 bases and J gave up 5 bases; unmatched junction bases: 11. Germline CDR1 and CDR2: SGHAT and FQNNGV. CDR3 DNA sequence: TGTGCCAGCAGCCAACAGGGACTAGGCAGCAACGAGCAGTACTTC. It encodes CASSQQGLGSNEQYF.

This sequence joins TRBV15 and TRBJ2-7; 8 bases fit TRBD2. V shed 1 base, J shed 7 bases, and the junction held 9 bases outside the gene matches. This CDR3 has 15 amino acids. Per the germline V gene, CDR1 is LNHNV and CDR2 is YYDKDF (reference sequence). The CDR3, as DNA: TGTGCCACCAGCAGAGGCGTAGCGGGATCATGGGAGCAGTACTTC. It yields the protein CATSRGVAGSWEQYF.

The chain carries TRBV6-5 and TRBJ1-2, with TRBD1 as a possible D gene (5 bases). Trimming left V 6 bases short and J 4 bases short, with 15 bases between. The CDR3 sequence is 14 residues long. CDR1 is MNHEY and CDR2 is SVGAGI in the germline V gene. The CDR3 nucleotides are TGTGCCAGCAGGAGACCAGGGTCCAGCTATGGCTACACCTTC. Protein product: CASRRPGSSYGYTF.

The rearrangement joins TRBV28 to TRBJ1-1, with D perhaps matching TRBD1 (5 bases). V dropped 6 bases and J dropped 0 bases, with 11 bases sitting between them. This CDR3 region has 14 residues. The V gene's germline CDR1 is MDHEN and CDR2 SYDVKM. Here the CDR3 DNA reads TGTGCCAGCAGGGACGGACACCTGAACACTGAAGCTTTCTTT. It specifies CASRDGHLNTEAFF.

The chain links TRBV7-9 to TRBJ1-4; TRBD1 matches at 7 bases. Trimming cost V 5 bases and J 5 bases; bases outside gene matches: 11. Germline V gene data show CDR1 as SEHNR and CDR2 as FQNEAQ (reference sequence). The CDR3 loop spans 16 amino acids. The CDR3, as DNA: TGTGCCAGCAGCCCTTCCCGACAGGGCGAAAATGAAAAACTGTTTTTT. The encoded protein is CASSPSRQGENEKLFF.